This is a list of T cell receptor beta chains from one sample in a study of T cell responses to AZD1222 COVID-19 vaccine. Repertoires were generated with immunoSEQ multiplex PCR, while TCRdb's copy carries only in-frame clones and drops some. Of roughly 80,000 clones in the sample, about 93% were seen once. The material sequenced was peripheral blood, taken on day 0 of MenACWY control vaccination. Source of these receptors: an adult in good health. Each CDR3 is given with its conserved first and last residue. A D gene is named only where the DNA matches it firmly. Only some rows state a clone size, as once, few, many or a class for expanded clones.

.	TRBV3-1/TRBV3-2	TRBJ1-1	12	.	TGTGCCAGCAGCCAGGGTAGGGCTGAAGCTTTCTTT	CASSQGRAEAFF
.	TRBV28	TRBJ2-5	17	TRBD1	TGTGCCAGCAGTTCGCCAGGGAACAGGGGGGACCAAGAGACCCAGTACTTC	CASSSPGNRGDQETQYF
.	TRBV19	TRBJ2-1	12	.	TGTGCCAGTAGCAGATTTGGCAATGAGCAGTTCTTC	CASSRFGNEQFF
.	TRBV4-1	TRBJ2-6	18	TRBD2	TGCGCCAGCAGCCAAGTTGTAATCGGGGGGGCTGGGGCCAACGTCCTGACTTTC	CASSQVVIGGAGANVLTF
.	TRBV12-5	TRBJ1-5	12	.	TGTGCTAGTGGCGGTGACAGTGCCGAATCGCATTTT	CASGGDSAESHF
.	TRBV7-9	TRBJ1-1	15	.	TGTGCCAGCAGCTTAGGAGAGAATGCCGGGAGTGAAGCTTTCTTT	CASSLGENAGSEAFF
.	TRBV19	TRBJ1-6	14	TRBD1	TGTGCCAGTAGTAGGACAGGGGTGAATTCACCCCTCCACTTT	CASSRTGVNSPLHF
.	TRBV10-2	TRBJ2-7	13	.	TGCGCCAGCAGTGAAAACACCGGGGGCGAGCAGTACTTC	CASSENTGGEQYF
.	TRBV28	TRBJ1-4	16	.	TGTGCCAGCAGTTCATATTTCAGGGGACGCGACGAAAAACTGTTTTTT	CASSSYFRGRDEKLFF
.	TRBV30	TRBJ2-7	13	.	TGTGCCTGGAGTGTACTGGGAACGGGCGAGCAGTACTTC	CAWSVLGTGEQYF
.	TRBV4-3	TRBJ2-1	13	.	TGCGCCAGCAGCCAAGAGGGACTCAATGAGCAGTTCTTC	CASSQEGLNEQFF
.	TRBV9	TRBJ2-5	16	.	TGTGCCAGCAGCGTAGAGGGCGGAATACCCCGGGAGACCCAGTACTTC	CASSVEGGIPRETQYF
once	TRBV7-9	TRBJ2-1	16	TRBD1	TGTGCCAGCAGCTTAGCCGGACAGGGAGGTTACAATGAGCAGTTCTTC	CASSLAGQGGYNEQFF
.	TRBV2	TRBJ2-1	12	.	TGTGCCAGCAGAACTCAGGGCGCTGAGCAGTTCTTC	CASRTQGAEQFF
few	TRBV6-5	TRBJ1-6	15	.	TGTGCCAGCAGTTACTCCCCTGAGGAAAATTCACCCCTCCACTTT	CASSYSPEENSPLHF
.	TRBV9	TRBJ1-5	12	.	TGTGCCAGTGGGCAGGGAGGTCAGCCCCAGCATTTT	CASGQGGQPQHF
.	TRBV7-8	TRBJ1-5	15	.	TGTGCCAGCAGCTTAGGGGAAAGGAGGGATCAGCCCCAGCATTTT	CASSLGERRDQPQHF
.	TRBV19	TRBJ1-5	16	TRBD1	TGTGCCAGTACGTCGACAGGGGGCTTAACAAATCAGCCCCAGCATTTT	CASTSTGGLTNQPQHF
.	TRBV29-1	TRBJ2-7	12	.	TGCAGCGTTGGACGGACTTTTTACGAGCAGTACTTC	CSVGRTFYEQYF
.	TRBV19	TRBJ2-5	13	TRBD1	TGTGCCAGTAACCAGGGACAGGGGGAGGCGCAGTACTTC	CASNQGQGEAQYF
.	TRBV27	TRBJ2-7	15	.	TGTGCCAGCAGTTTGGAGGGGGGAAGCTCCTACGAGCAGTACTTC	CASSLEGGSSYEQYF
once	TRBV7-9	TRBJ2-1	14	.	TGTGCCAGCAGCCCCGACGGGAACTACAATGAGCAGTTCTTC	CASSPDGNYNEQFF
.	TRBV5-6	TRBJ2-4	14	.	TGTGCCAGCAGCTTGGCCATAGGGGTTAACATTCAGTACTTC	CASSLAIGVNIQYF
.	TRBV5-1	TRBJ2-3	16	TRBD2	TGCGCCAGCAGCTTGGATAGCGGGTTTAGCACAGATACGCAGTATTTT	CASSLDSGFSTDTQYF
.	TRBV12-3/TRBV12-4	TRBJ2-7	13	.	TGTGCCAGCAGTTTAGCATCCCCCTACGAGCAGTACTTC	CASSLASPYEQYF
few	TRBV4-1	TRBJ2-7	14	TRBD2	TGCGCCAGCAGCCCGCTAGCGGGAACCTACGAGCAGTACTTC	CASSPLAGTYEQYF
once	TRBV28	TRBJ1-6	17	.	TGTGCCAGCAGTCCGGGCACAGCAAGCTCCTATAATTCACCCCTCCACTTT	CASSPGTASSYNSPLHF
few	TRBV6-5	TRBJ1-5	14	.	TGTGCCAGCAGTCCGCAGGGAAGCAATCAGCCCCAGCATTTT	CASSPQGSNQPQHF
.	TRBV27	TRBJ2-1	14	TRBD2	TGTGCCAGCAGAGGGACTAGCTCCTACAATGAGCAGTTCTTC	CASRGTSSYNEQFF
.	TRBV28	TRBJ1-5	15	.	TGTGCCAGCAGTTTATGGGGTATCGGCAATCAGCCCCAGCATTTT	CASSLWGIGNQPQHF
.	TRBV7-9	TRBJ2-2	16	TRBD1	TGTGCCAGCAGCTTAGCGACAGGGTACGAAAACGGGGAGCTGTTTTTT	CASSLATGYENGELFF
.	TRBV5-4	TRBJ2-1	16	.	TGTGCCAGCAGTTCGCCTGGGACCTTCGGGGGTCGGGAGCAGTTCTTC	CASSSPGTFGGREQFF
once	TRBV5-1	TRBJ2-7	14	TRBD1	TGCGCCAGCTCGGGGGGGACAGGGGAATACGAGCAGTACTTC	CASSGGTGEYEQYF
.	TRBV2	TRBJ2-3	13	TRBD2	TGTGCCAGCAGTGAGAGGACCCGGGGGGAGCAGTATTTT	CASSERTRGEQYF
.	TRBV30	TRBJ1-1	13	.	TGTGCCTGGAGAAACAGGGAAGGCACTGAAGCTTTCTTT	CAWRNREGTEAFF
.	TRBV7-8	TRBJ2-7	20	TRBD2	TGTGCCAGCAGCTCCCCGGGACTAGCGGGAGGGCCCTCGAGATCCTACGAGCAGTACTTC	CASSSPGLAGGPSRSYEQYF
.	TRBV12-5	TRBJ1-1	12	.	TGTGCTAGTGGTTTGCGGGCGACTGAAGCTTTCTTT	CASGLRATEAFF
.	TRBV6-5	TRBJ1-5	14	.	TGTGCCAGCAGTTACTCATCCAGGGGTCAGCCCCAGCATTTT	CASSYSSRGQPQHF
once	TRBV18	TRBJ1-4	13	TRBD1	TGTGCCAGCTCACCGGGACAGAATGAAAAACTGTTTTTT	CASSPGQNEKLFF
.	TRBV19	TRBJ2-2	18	.	TGTGCCAGTAGACCATTAACCGGGGGCGGGGTGAACACCGGGGAGCTGTTTTTT	CASRPLTGGGVNTGELFF
.	TRBV12-3/TRBV12-4	TRBJ1-5	12	TRBD1	TGTGCCAGCAGTCTACAGGGGCAGCCCCAGCATTTT	CASSLQGQPQHF
.	TRBV14	TRBJ2-1	13	.	TGTGCCAGCAGTCGTGGTCGGGACAATGAGCAGTTCTTC	CASSRGRDNEQFF